This TCR beta chain is from a study of beta chain features in type 1 diabetes listed by TCRdb under 2018. Concerning the study at large: Patients and healthy donors did not differ in mean age, gender distribution, total cell number or subset yield. Across all samples, 90 million to 130 million sorted cells were examined, and cell number per subset correlated strongly with RNA yield. The study compared TCRB repertoires of sorted circulating CD4+ T cell subsets between recently diagnosed type 1 diabetes patients and matched healthy donors. Regulatory and stem cell-like memory subsets were isolated from only 8 patients and about eight healthy donors, whereas naive and central memory subsets came from all 28 donors.

A few counts support this clone. This clone's antigen is unknown. Base qualities were left out, and no much larger clone turns up one base away. The entire amount of isolated RNA was reverse transcribed using the High Capacity cDNA Reverse Transcription Kit, so the sequenced TCRB transcripts were expressed ones. Deep immunoSEQ sequencing was performed on naive, central memory and regulatory T cell samples, with an average of roughly 4 million total reads per sample. Sorted cells were lysed in RLT buffer, and RNA was extracted using DNase-treated RNeasy Micro or Mini kits according to cell number. Each cell subset was processed on its own to prevent cross-contamination, while patient and healthy donor samples were processed together. TCRB sequences were amplified from cDNA with the immunoSEQ multiplex PCR, producing 87-bp fragments spanning the CDR3 region. Amplicons were sequenced on the Illumina HiSeq platform. From the authors' description of their analysis: PCR bias was corrected computationally using synthetic template baselines, and reads within Hamming distance 2 were collapsed, with unmergeable singletons discarded. Reads were aligned to IMGT to assign V, D and J genes, CDR3 length, and insertions or deletions at six rearrangement sites. Within each subset, clonotype counts were normalized to sorted cell number, after which true diversity and Gini coefficients were computed with the tcR R package. The overlap coefficient, calculated on TCRB nucleotide sequences, was used to measure repertoire sharing. Out-of-frame TCRB sequences from naive cells were analyzed as a proxy for the pre-selection repertoire. What TCRdb holds here is the immuneACCESS table cut down to in-frame rearrangements. Part of the clones is not present; checked against another copy, under half of the missing clones reflect an unresolved V gene, and the others are unexplained. That table gives V, J and clone size, and the DNA gave D and trimming. The sample table shows 300,000 to 450,000 clones, and around a fifth are seen once. Under 0.05% of the sample is held by the ten biggest clonotypes.

What the authors observed across the whole study: PCR might favor shorter templates, but patient and control samples were amplified and corrected together, so any skew would affect both groups equally. Because cDNA was sequenced instead of genomic DNA, highly expressing activated cells could be over-represented, though the groups showed no difference in activation or CD3 levels. The naive, central memory and regulatory TCRB repertoires appeared to resemble one another more closely among patients than among healthy donors. In all four CD4+ subsets, TCRB CDR3 length was moderately but significantly shorter in type 1 diabetes patients. At VDJ recombination sites, type 1 diabetes patients had fewer insertions and more deleted nucleotides, which implies abnormalities in thymic rearrangement. Because the HLA sub-analyses included only small numbers of individuals, any influence of HLA type on TCRB rearrangement was left unresolved.

Per the germline V gene, KGHSH is the CDR1 and LQKENI is the CDR2. The CDR3 holds 15 amino acids from the cysteine to the phenylalanine. The only DNA kept is the CDR3, 45 bases in frame from the first base. V is trimmed back by 2 bases and J by 7 bases, and the junction contains 1 base that no gene match accounts for. Each donor gave one peripheral blood draw, around 0.12 L on average, collected into heparinised tubes. A BD FACSAria II and a panel including CD45RO, CCR7, CD25, CD127, CD95 and CD27 were used to sort naive, central memory, regulatory and stem cell-like memory CD4+ T cells. Purity was above 95% for every sorted population. Right away, PBMCs were isolated by Lymphoprep density gradient centrifugation and were stained directly, with no culture step. Samples were stained and sorted in pairs, with one healthy donor and one patient per experiment, so that batch effects were minimized.

The sample consisted of naive CD4+ T cells from blood. Read against the paper, the sample's cell subset or site label means: true naive CD4+ T cells. The clonotype was recovered from a woman aged 18-29 years in good health. The rearranged chain carries TRBV18 and TRBJ2-1, with 14 junctional bases fitting TRBD2. The bases are TGTGCCAGCTCACCAAGGACTAGCGGGGGGAATGAGCAGTTCTTC. Its amino acids are CASSPRTSGGNEQFF. Where the CDR3 stops, the reference TRBV18 and TRBJ2-1 genes take over; the full variable domain is NAGVMQNPRHLVRRRGQEARLRCSPMKGHSHVYWYRQLPEEGLKFMVYLQKENIIDESGMPKERFSAEFPKEGPSILRIQQVVRGDSAAYFCASSPRTSGGNEQFFGPGTRLTVL.